The source of this T cell receptor beta chain is a study of T cell responses to AZD1222 COVID-19 vaccine. Study-wide context: Second-dose schedules of about 4 or about 12 weeks were combined. Study-wide results and caveats: Distributed over spike, vaccine-associated CD4 TCRs predominated at 160-218 and 743-854. Baseline seropositivity occurred in only 5 to 7 AZD1222 recipients. White British people made up most donors, females outnumbered males, and clonal diversity was possibly underestimated.

Concerning this clone itself: Its antigen remains unknown.

This CDR3 has 14 residues. With V trimmed by 2 bases and J by 3 bases, 2 bases remained unmatched. Germline loops: CDR1 SGHTS, CDR2 YDEGEE. The method was immunoSEQ multiplex PCR; TCRdb's version includes in-frame clones alone and lacks a portion of them. There are some 100,000 clones in the sample; roughly 93% occur only once, and about 20% lies in the top ten. The receptor was isolated from an adult in good health. This specimen was peripheral blood, taken on day 0 of AZD1222 vaccination. The chain employs TRBV5-8 and TRBJ1-2, with 9 positions matching TRBD1. The CDR3 bases are TGTGCCAGCAGCTTACAGGGGGCGTACTATGGCTACACCTTC. It encodes CASSLQGAYYGYTF.